Each of the 3 T cell receptor beta chains below was sequenced from the same sample in a study of shared clonotypes between healthy human individuals. This table comes from immunoSEQ multiplex PCR, and its TCRdb copy is limited to in-frame clones, with some not included. The profile shows approximately 2,300,000 clones, 80% to 95% of them singletons. What was sequenced was naive CD4+ T cells from PBMCs. Subset meaning: CD45RA+ positively selected. The receptors originated from a man between 18 and 29 years old in good health. Some clones in this sample may be carry-over from other donors' samples.

This chain links TRBV6-1 with TRBJ1-3; no definite D call. V lost 0 bases and J lost 4, with 10 bases in between. Germline CDR1 reads MNHNS; CDR2 reads SASEGT. The CDR3 consists of 15 residues. The CDR3 reads CASSEASGPGNTIYF. CDR3 nucleotide sequence: TGTGCCAGCAGTGAAGCGTCAGGTCCCGGAAACACCATATATTTT.

This rearrangement joins TRBV19 to TRBJ2-5; D is undetermined. V dropped 3 bases and J dropped 2 bases, with 10 bases sitting between them. The CDR3 totals 14 residues. The germline CDR1 and CDR2 sequences are LNHDA and SQIVND (reference sequence). The CDR3 DNA reads as TGTGCCAGTAGTATTGAGATGACTCAAGAGACCCAGTACTTC. It codes for CASSIEMTQETQYF.

The chain couples TRBV5-4 to TRBJ2-7; TRBD1 aligns across 7 bases. Germline trimming cut 3 bases from V and 5 bases from J; bases unmatched to any gene: 8. This CDR3 spans 14 amino acids. Germline CDR1 is SGHNT and CDR2 is YYREEE (reference sequence). The DNA of the CDR3 is TGTGCCAGCAGCTCGAGGGGACAGTTAGACGAGCAGTACTTC. Translated: CASSSRGQLDEQYF. The full variable domain, with the rest looked up from reference TRBV5-4 and TRBJ2-7, is ETGVTQSPTHLIKTRGQQVTLRCSSQSGHNTVSWYQQALGQGPQFIFQYYREEENGRGNFPPRFSGLQFPNYSSELNVNALELDDSALYLCASSSRGQLDEQYFGPGTRLTVT.